The T cell receptor (beta chain) under discussion was sequenced for a study of identical twins. General study findings and limits: Conclusions came from cross-sectional statistical analysis, not from following the same donors.

Addition of a universal primer site occurred through template switching, and cDNA carried unique molecular identifiers. Via MiXCR, TCRdb re-called the 5' RACE reads, giving one row per CDR3 protein. The repertoire holds 240,000 or so distinct CDR3 sequences, with about 7.3% as singletons. Germline V CDR1 and CDR2: SNHLY, FYNNEI. CDR3 length equals 16 residues. Trimming cost V 2 bases and J 7 bases; bases outside gene matches: 12. Healthy Caucasian donors formed the entire cohort. This clonotype was detected only a few times. The antigen remains unidentified. The same specimen was also included in a second study, on yellow fever vaccine responses in identical twins.

Sequenced: memory (CD45RO+) T cells sorted from blood. The chain links TRBV2 to TRBJ2-5, with 8 nucleotides matching TRBD2. The TCR originated in a woman between 18 and 29 years old in good health. CDR3 in amino acids: CASSESLPGGPRTQYF. CDR3 nucleotide sequence: TGTGCCAGCAGTGAATCTCTTCCGGGGGGGCCACGGACCCAGTACTTC.